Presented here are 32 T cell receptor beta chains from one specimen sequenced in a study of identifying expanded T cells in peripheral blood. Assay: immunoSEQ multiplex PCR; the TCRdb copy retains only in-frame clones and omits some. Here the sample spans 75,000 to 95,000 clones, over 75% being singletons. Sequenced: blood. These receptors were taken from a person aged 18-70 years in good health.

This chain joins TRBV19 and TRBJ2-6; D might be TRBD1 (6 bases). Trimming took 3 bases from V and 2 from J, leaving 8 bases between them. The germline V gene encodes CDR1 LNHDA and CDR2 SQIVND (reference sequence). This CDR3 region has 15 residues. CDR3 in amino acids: CASSIQGTGANVLTF. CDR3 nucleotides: TGTGCCAGTAGTATCCAGGGGACTGGGGCCAACGTCCTGACTTTC.

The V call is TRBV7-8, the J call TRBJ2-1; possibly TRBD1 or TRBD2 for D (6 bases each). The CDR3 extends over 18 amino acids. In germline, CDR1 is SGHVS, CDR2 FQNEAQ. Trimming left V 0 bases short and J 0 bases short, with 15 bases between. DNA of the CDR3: TGTGCCAGCAGCTTAGCGAGGGGGGCCTCGAGCTCCTACAATGAGCAGTTCTTC. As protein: CASSLARGASSSYNEQFF.

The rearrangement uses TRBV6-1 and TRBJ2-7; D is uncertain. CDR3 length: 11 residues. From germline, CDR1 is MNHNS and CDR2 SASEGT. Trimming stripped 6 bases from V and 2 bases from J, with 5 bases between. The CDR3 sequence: CASSSPYEQYF. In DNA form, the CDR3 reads TGTGCCAGCAGCTCCCCCTACGAGCAGTACTTC.

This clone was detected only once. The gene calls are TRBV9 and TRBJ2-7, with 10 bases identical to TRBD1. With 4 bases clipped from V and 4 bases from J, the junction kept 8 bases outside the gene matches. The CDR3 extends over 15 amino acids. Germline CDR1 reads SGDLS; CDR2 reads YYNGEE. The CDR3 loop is CASSLGTGEIYEQYF. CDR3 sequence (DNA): TGTGCCAGCAGCCTCGGGACAGGGGAGATTTACGAGCAGTACTTC.

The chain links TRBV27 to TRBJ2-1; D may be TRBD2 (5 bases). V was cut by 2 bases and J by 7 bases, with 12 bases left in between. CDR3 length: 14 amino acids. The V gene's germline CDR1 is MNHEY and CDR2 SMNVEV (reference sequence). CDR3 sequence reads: CASSLPGNSNEQFF. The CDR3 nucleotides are TGTGCCAGCAGTTTACCGGGGAACTCTAATGAGCAGTTCTTC.

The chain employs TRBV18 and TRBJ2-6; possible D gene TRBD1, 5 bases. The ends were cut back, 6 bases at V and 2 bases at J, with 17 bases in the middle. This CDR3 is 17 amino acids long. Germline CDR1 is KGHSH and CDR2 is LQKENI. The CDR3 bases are TGTGCCAGCTCCTCCAGCTCAGGGTTCGCTGGGGCCAACGTCCTGACTTTC. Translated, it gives CASSSSSGFAGANVLTF. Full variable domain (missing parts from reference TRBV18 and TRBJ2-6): NAGVMQNPRHLVRRRGQEARLRCSPMKGHSHVYWYRQLPEEGLKFMVYLQKENIIDESGMPKERFSAEFPKEGPSILRIQQVVRGDSAAYFCASSSSSGFAGANVLTFGAGSRLTVL.

The CDR3: CSVADGYSNQPQHF. The CDR3 DNA reads TGCAGCGTTGCAGACGGCTATAGCAATCAGCCCCAGCATTTT. The gene calls are TRBV29-1 and TRBJ1-5; D gene ambiguous. V lost 4 bases and J lost 0, with 10 bases in between. Germline loops: CDR1 SQVTM, CDR2 ANQGSEA. The CDR3 contains 14 residues.

The CDR3 DNA reads TGTGCCAGTAGTATTCAGGTCTCGGCTGAAAAACTGTTTTTT. This encodes CASSIQVSAEKLFF. The V and J genes are TRBV19 and TRBJ1-4; D not resolved. The germline gives CDR1 LNHDA, CDR2 SQIVND (reference sequence). The CDR3 sequence is 14 residues long. V lost 3 bases and J 7 bases, leaving 12 bases between the germline ends.

The CDR3 here is CASSAGTGATEAFF. The CDR3 coding sequence is TGTGCCAGCAGTGCCGGGACAGGGGCCACTGAAGCTTTCTTT. The chain joins TRBV2 to TRBJ1-1; 10 nucleotides line up with TRBD1. The germline gives CDR1 SNHLY, CDR2 FYNNEI. The junction had 3 bases not matched to a gene; V was cut back by 4 bases and J by 4 bases. The CDR3 sequence is 14 residues long.

CDR3 sequence reads: CASSPSTGKRDEQFF. Written as DNA, the CDR3 is TGTGCCAGCTCACCAAGCACAGGGAAACGGGATGAGCAGTTCTTC. The V and J genes are TRBV18 and TRBJ2-1; perhaps TRBD1 as D (6 bases). The CDR3 is 15 amino acids. V lost 2 bases to trimming and J lost 8 bases, with 16 bases between them. The germline V gene encodes CDR1 KGHSH and CDR2 LQKENI. Complete variable domain (other parts from reference TRBV18 and TRBJ2-1): NAGVMQNPRHLVRRRGQEARLRCSPMKGHSHVYWYRQLPEEGLKFMVYLQKENIIDESGMPKERFSAEFPKEGPSILRIQQVVRGDSAAYFCASSPSTGKRDEQFFGPGTRLTVL.

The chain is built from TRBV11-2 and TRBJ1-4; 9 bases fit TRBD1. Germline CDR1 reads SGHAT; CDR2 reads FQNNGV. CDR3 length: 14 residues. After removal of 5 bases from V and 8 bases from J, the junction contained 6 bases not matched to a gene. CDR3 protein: CASSQDRGGEKLFF. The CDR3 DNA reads TGTGCCAGCAGCCAGGACAGGGGAGGCGAAAAACTGTTTTTT.

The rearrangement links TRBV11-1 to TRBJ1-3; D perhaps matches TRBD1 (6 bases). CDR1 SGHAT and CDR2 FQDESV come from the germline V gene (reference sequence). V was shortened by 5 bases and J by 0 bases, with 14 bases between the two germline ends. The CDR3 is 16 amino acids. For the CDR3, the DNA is TGTGCCAGCAGCCGTCTCGGGGGCCACTCTGGAAACACCATATATTTT. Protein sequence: CASSRLGGHSGNTIYF.

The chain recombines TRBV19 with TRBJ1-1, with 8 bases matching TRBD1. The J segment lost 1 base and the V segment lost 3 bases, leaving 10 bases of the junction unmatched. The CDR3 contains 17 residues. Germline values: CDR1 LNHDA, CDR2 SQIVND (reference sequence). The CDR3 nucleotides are TGTGCCAGTAGTATTGGACCGGGACAGGCCCCGAACACTGAAGCTTTCTTT. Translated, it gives CASSIGPGQAPNTEAFF.

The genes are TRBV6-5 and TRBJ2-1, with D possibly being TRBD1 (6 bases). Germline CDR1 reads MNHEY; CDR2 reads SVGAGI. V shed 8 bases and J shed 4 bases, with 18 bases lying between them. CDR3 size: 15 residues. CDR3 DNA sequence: TGTGCCAGCGGCTTTGTGGGGGCCCTATACAATGAGCAGTTCTTC. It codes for CASGFVGALYNEQFF.

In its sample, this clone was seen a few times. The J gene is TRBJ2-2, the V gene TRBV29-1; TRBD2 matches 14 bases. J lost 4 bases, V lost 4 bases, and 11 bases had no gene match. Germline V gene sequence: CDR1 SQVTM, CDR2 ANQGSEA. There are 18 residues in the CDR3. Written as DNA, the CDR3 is TGCAGCGTTGGTTCTCCGGGACTAGCGGGAGCAAGCACCGGGGAGCTGTTTTTT. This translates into CSVGSPGLAGASTGELFF.

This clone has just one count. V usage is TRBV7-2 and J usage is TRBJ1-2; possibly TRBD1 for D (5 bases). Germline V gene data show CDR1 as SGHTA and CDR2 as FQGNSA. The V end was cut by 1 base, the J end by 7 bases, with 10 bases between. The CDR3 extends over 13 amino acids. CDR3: CASSLGGEVGYTF. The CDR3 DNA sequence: TGTGCCAGCAGCTTAGGGGGGGAGGTTGGCTACACCTTC.

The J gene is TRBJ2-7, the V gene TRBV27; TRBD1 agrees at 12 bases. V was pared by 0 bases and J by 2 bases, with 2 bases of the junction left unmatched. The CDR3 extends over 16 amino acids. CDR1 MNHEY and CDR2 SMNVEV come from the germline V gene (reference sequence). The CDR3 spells CASSLSGTGGAYEQYF. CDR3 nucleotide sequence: TGTGCCAGCAGTTTATCGGGGACAGGGGGCGCCTACGAGCAGTACTTC.

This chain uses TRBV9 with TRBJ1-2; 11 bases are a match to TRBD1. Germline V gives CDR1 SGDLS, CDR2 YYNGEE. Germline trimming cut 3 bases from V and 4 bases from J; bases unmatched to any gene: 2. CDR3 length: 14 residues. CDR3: CASSAGQGVYGYTF. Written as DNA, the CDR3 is TGTGCCAGCAGCGCGGGACAGGGGGTCTATGGCTACACCTTC.

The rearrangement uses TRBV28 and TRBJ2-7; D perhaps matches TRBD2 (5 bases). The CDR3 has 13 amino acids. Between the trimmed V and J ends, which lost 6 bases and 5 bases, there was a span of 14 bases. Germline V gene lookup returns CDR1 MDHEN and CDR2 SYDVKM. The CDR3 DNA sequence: TGTGCCAGCAGCCCTCCCCCGACTAACGAGCAGTACTTC. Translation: CASSPPPTNEQYF.

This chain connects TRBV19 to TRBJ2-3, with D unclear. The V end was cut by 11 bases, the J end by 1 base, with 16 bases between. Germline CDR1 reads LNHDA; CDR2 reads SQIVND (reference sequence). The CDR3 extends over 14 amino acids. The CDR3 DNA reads TGTGCCGCTTCATTTGGGCCACGCACAGATACGCAGTATTTT. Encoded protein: CAASFGPRTDTQYF.

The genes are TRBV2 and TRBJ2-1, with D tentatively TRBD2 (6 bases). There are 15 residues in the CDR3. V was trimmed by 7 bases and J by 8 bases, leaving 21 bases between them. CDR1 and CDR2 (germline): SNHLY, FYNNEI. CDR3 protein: CASNHRGNAADEQFF. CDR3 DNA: TGTGCCAGCAACCATCGGGGGAACGCGGCGGATGAGCAGTTCTTC.

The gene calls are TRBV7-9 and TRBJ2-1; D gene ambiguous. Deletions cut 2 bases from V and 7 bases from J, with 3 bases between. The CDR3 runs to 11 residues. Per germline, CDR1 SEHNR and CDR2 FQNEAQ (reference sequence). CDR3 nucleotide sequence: TGTGCCAGCAGCTTACGGAATGAGCAGTTCTTC. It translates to CASSLRNEQFF.

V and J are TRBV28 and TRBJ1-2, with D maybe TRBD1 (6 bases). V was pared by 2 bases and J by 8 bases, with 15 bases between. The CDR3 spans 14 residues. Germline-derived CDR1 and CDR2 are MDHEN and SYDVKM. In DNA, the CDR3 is TGTGCCAGCAGTTTAGGGGGGGCTCGTTTAGGCTACACCTTC. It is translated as CASSLGGARLGYTF.

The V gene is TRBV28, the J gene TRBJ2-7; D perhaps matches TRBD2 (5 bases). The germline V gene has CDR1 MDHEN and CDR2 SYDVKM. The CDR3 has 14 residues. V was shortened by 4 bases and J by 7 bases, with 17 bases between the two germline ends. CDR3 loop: CASSSPREPREQYF. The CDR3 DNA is TGTGCCAGCAGTTCTCCCCGGGAACCGAGGGAGCAGTACTTC. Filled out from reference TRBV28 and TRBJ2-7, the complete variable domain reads DVKVTQSSRYLVKRTGEKVFLECVQDMDHENMFWYRQDPGLGLRLIYFSYDVKMKEKGDIPEGYSVSREKKERFSLILESASTNQTSMYLCASSSPREPREQYFGPGTRLTVT.

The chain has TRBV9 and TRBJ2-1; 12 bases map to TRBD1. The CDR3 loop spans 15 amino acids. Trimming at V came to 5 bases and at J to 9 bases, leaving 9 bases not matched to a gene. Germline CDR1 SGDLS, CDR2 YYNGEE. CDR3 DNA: TGTGCCAGCAGTCACCCGGGACAGGGGGCATTTGAGCAGTTCTTC. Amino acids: CASSHPGQGAFEQFF.

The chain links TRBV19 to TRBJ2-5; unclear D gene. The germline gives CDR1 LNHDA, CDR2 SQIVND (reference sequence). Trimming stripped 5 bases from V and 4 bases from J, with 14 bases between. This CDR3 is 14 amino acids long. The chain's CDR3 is CASSRSSAGETQYF. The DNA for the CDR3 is TGTGCCAGTAGTCGATCTTCGGCCGGAGAGACCCAGTACTTC.

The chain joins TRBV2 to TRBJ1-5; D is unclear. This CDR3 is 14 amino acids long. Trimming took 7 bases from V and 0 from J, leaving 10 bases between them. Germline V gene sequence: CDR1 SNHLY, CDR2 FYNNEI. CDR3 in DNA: TGTGCCAGCACTCCGGGTTATAGCAATCAGCCCCAGCATTTT. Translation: CASTPGYSNQPQHF.

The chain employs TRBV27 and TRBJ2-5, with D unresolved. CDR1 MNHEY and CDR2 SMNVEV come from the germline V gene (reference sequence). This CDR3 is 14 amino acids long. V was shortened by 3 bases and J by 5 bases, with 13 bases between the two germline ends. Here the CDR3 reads CASSFTPDPETQYF. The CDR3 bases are TGTGCCAGCAGTTTTACTCCCGACCCGGAGACCCAGTACTTC.

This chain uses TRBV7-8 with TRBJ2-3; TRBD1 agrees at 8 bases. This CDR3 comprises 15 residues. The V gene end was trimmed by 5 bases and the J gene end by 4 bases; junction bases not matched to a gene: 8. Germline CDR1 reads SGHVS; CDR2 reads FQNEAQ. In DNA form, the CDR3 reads TGTGCCAGCAGCCTCCGACAGGGGTCCCCAGATACGCAGTATTTT. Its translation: CASSLRQGSPDTQYF.

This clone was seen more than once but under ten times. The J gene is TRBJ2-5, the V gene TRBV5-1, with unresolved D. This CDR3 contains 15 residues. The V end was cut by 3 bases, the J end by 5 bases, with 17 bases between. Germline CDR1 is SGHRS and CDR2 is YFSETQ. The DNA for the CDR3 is TGCGCCAGCAGCTCTTCGGACGGAGCTGGGGAGACCCAGTACTTC. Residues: CASSSSDGAGETQYF. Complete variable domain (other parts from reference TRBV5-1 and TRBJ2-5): KAGVTQTPRYLIKTRGQQVTLSCSPISGHRSVSWYQQTPGQGLQFLFEYFSETQRNKGNFPGRFSGRQFSNSRSEMNVSTLELGDSALYLCASSSSDGAGETQYFGPGTRLLVL.

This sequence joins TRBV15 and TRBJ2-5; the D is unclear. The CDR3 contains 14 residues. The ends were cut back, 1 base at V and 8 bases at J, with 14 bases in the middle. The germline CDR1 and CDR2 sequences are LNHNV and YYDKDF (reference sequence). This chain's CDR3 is CATSRGAVGETQYF. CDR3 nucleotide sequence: TGTGCCACCAGCAGAGGGGCGGTTGGTGAAACCCAGTACTTC.

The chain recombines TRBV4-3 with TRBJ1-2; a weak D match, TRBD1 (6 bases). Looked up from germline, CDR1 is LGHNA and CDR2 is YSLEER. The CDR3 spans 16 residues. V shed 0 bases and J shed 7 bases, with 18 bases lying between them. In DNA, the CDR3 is TGCGCCAGCAGCCAAGATGGTCCAGGGGCGCCCAGTGGCTACACCTTC. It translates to CASSQDGPGAPSGYTF.